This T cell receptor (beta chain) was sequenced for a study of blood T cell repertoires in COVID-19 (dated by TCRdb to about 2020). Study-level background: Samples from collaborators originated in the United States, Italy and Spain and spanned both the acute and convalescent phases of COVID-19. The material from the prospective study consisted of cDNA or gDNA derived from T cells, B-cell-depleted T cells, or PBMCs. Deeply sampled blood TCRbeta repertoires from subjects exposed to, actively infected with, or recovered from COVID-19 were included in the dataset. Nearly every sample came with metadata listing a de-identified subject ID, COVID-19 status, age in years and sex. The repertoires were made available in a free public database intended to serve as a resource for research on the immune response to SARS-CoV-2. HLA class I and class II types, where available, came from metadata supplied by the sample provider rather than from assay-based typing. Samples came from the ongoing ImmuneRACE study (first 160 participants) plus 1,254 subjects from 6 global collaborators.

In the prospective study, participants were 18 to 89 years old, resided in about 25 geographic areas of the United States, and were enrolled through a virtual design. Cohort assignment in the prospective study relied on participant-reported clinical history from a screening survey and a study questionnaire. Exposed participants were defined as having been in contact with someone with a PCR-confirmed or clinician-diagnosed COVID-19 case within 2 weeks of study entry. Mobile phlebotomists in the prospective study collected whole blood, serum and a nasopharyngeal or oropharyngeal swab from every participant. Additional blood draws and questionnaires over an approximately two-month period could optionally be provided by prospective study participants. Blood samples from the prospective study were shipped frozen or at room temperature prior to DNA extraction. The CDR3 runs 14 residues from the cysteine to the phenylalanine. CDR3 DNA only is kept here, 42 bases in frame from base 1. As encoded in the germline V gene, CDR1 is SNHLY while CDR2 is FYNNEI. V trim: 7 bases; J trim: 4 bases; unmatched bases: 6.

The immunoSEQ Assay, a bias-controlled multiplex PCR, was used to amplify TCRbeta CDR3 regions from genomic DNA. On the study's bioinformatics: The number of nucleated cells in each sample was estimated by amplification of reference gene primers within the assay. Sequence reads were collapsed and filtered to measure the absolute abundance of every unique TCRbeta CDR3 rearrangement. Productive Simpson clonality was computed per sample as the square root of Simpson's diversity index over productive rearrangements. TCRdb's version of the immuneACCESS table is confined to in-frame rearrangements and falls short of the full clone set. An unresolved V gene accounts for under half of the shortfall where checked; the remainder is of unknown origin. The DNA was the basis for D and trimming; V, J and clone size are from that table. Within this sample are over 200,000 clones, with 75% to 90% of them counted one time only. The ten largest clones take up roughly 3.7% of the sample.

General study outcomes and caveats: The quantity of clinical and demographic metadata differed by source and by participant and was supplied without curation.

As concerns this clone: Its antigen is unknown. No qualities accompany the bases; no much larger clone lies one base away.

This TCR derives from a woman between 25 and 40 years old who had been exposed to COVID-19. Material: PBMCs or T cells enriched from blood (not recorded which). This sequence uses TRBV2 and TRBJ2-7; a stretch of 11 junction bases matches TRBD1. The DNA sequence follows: TGTGCCAGCATTAAGGGACAGGGGGGTTACGAGCAGTACTTC. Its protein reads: CASIKGQGGYEQYF.